Presented here are 17 T cell receptor beta chains from one specimen sequenced in a study of blood T cells in healthy people across ages. Sample-barcoded 5' priming and a J-beta primer mix drove a second PCR of about 6 to 12 cycles. TCRdb reprocessed the 5' RACE reads with MiXCR, giving one entry per CDR3 protein. Of about 1.1 million distinct CDR3 sequences in the sample, around two fifths are singletons; the top ten hold around 14%. The specimen was blood. The source is a man aged 18 to 35 in good health.

This sequence joins TRBV2 and TRBJ1-1; 8 nucleotides agree with TRBD1. The CDR3 has 17 residues. With 6 bases clipped from V and 0 bases from J, the junction kept 12 bases outside the gene matches. Germline V gives CDR1 SNHLY, CDR2 FYNNEI. The CDR3 reads CASSETGEMGMNTEAFF. DNA of the CDR3: TGTGCCAGCAGCGAGACAGGGGAGATGGGTATGAACACTGAAGCTTTCTTT. Complete variable domain (other parts from reference TRBV2 and TRBJ1-1): EPEVTQTPSHQVTQMGQEVILRCVPISNHLYFYWYRQILGQKVEFLVSFYNNEISEKSEIFDDQFSVERPDGSNFTLKIRSTKLEDSAMYFCASSETGEMGMNTEAFFGQGTRLTVV.

The chain has TRBV4-2 and TRBJ2-1; TRBD1 might be the D (6 bases). CDR3 length: 14 amino acids. V was shortened by 0 bases and J by 7 bases, with 10 bases between the two germline ends. Germline V gene lookup returns CDR1 LGHNA and CDR2 YNFKEQ. CDR3 in amino acids: CASSQEQGANEQFF. DNA for the CDR3: TGTGCCAGCAGCCAAGAACAGGGAGCAAATGAGCAGTTCTTC.

A few counts support this clonotype. The chain combines TRBV19 with TRBJ1-2; no clear D. From germline, CDR1 is LNHDA and CDR2 SQIVND (reference sequence). The CDR3 loop spans 13 amino acids. Trimming cost V 6 bases and J 3 bases, with 11 bases left between them. CDR3 DNA sequence: TGTGCCAGTAGCGACGGCACGGACTATGGCTACACCTTC. Its translation: CASSDGTDYGYTF.

The chain carries TRBV6-5 and TRBJ1-2; 8 positions agree with TRBD1. The ends lost 6 bases at V and 3 bases at J; junction bases unmatched: 9. This CDR3 has 15 residues. Per germline, CDR1 MNHEY and CDR2 SVGAGI. In nucleotides, the CDR3 is TGTGCCAGCAGCTCGGACAGGGTTTCTGACTATGGCTACACCTTC. Amino acid sequence: CASSSDRVSDYGYTF.

This clonotype was seen at least ten times. The chain uses TRBV20-1 and TRBJ2-1; perhaps D is TRBD1 or TRBD2 (6 bases each). Germline CDR1 and CDR2: DFQATT and SNEGSKA (reference sequence). The CDR3 is 15 amino acids. V shed 4 bases and J shed 0 bases, with 13 bases lying between them. In DNA, the CDR3 is TGCAGTGCTAACGGGGGCAAAAGCTCCTACAATGAGCAGTTCTTC. It is translated as CSANGGKSSYNEQFF.

Turning to this clonotype: One base away lies a much larger clone, so this may be a sequencing read error. The chain carries TRBV29-1 and TRBJ1-2; D perhaps matches TRBD1 (5 bases). The CDR3 is 12 amino acids. Germline lookup yields CDR1 SQVTM and CDR2 ANQGSEA. V was shortened by 6 bases and J by 3 bases, with 11 bases between the two germline ends. CDR3: CSVLGEDYGYTF. The DNA for the CDR3 is TGCAGCGTCCTGGGGGAGGACTATGGCTACACCTTC.

This clonotype has a handful of counts. The rearrangement links TRBV10-3 to TRBJ1-1; D is possibly TRBD1 (5 bases). The CDR3 runs 15 residues. The V and J ends lost 4 bases and 5 bases respectively, with 17 bases between them. Germline CDR1 and CDR2: ENHRY and SYGVKD. The CDR3, as DNA: TGTGCCATCAGTGCCATTGGGAGGGGTAGGACTGAAGCTTTCTTT. Translation gives CAISAIGRGRTEAFF.

V usage is TRBV3-1 and J usage is TRBJ1-1, with a weak D call TRBD1 (5 bases). The germline gives CDR1 LGHDT, CDR2 YNNKEL (reference sequence). Trimming cost V 5 bases and J 0 bases, with 16 bases left between them. CDR3 length: 16 amino acids. DNA for the CDR3: TGTGCCAGCAGCGCACTCTCGGGGGGAATGAACACTGAAGCTTTCTTT. Protein: CASSALSGGMNTEAFF.

The rearrangement links TRBV20-1 to TRBJ1-6; D is unclear. CDR1 DFQATT and CDR2 SNEGSKA come from the germline V gene (reference sequence). The V gene lost 0 bases and the J gene lost 0 bases, with 9 bases spanning the gap. CDR3 length equals 16 residues. This CDR3 is CSARDHRSSYNSPLHF. The CDR3 bases are TGCAGTGCTAGAGATCATCGGAGCTCCTATAATTCACCCCTCCACTTT.

The chain has TRBV5-1 and TRBJ2-3, with D maybe TRBD2 (5 bases). Germline loops: CDR1 SGHRS, CDR2 YFSETQ. The CDR3 spans 12 residues. V was shortened by 6 bases and J by 5 bases, with 10 bases between the two germline ends. CDR3 sequence: CASKSEGDTQYF. CDR3 coding DNA: TGCGCCAGCAAAAGCGAGGGAGATACGCAGTATTTT.

This clonotype was detected only a few times. The CDR3 region is CASSLHPGRQNTEAFF. The DNA for the CDR3 is TGCGCCAGCAGCCTTCATCCTGGACGGCAGAACACTGAAGCTTTCTTT. This rearrangement joins TRBV4-3 to TRBJ1-1, with D hard to call. Germline values: CDR1 LGHNA, CDR2 YSLEER. This CDR3 contains 16 residues. Trimming removed 4 bases at V and 1 base at J, with 16 bases between.

In this sample, this clonotype turned up a few times. The V call is TRBV20-1, the J call TRBJ2-7, with 7 positions matching TRBD2. In germline, CDR1 is DFQATT, CDR2 SNEGSKA (reference sequence). CDR3 length: 15 amino acids. V gave up 1 base and J gave up 1 base; unmatched junction bases: 7. The CDR3 is CSARAIPGRSYEQYF. CDR3 bases: TGCAGTGCTAGAGCGATCCCCGGGAGGTCCTACGAGCAGTACTTC.

This clonotype has a handful of counts. The chain links TRBV7-6 to TRBJ2-1; D possibly corresponds to TRBD1 (6 bases). The CDR3 is made up of 15 amino acids. Trimming left V 3 bases short and J 5 bases short, with 14 bases between. From germline, CDR1 is SGHVS and CDR2 FNYEAQ. CDR3 amino acids: CASSLMTGVNNEQFF. The DNA of the CDR3 is TGTGCCAGCAGCTTGATGACAGGAGTCAACAATGAGCAGTTCTTC.

This clonotype came up a few times. V gene TRBV6-5 combines with J gene TRBJ2-1, with 11 bases aligning to TRBD1. From germline, CDR1 is MNHEY and CDR2 SVGAGI. With V trimmed by 5 bases and J by 7 bases, 7 bases remained unmatched. The CDR3 is 15 residues long. The CDR3 is CASSTGTGGRNEQFF. The CDR3 nucleotides are TGTGCCAGCAGTACCGGGACAGGGGGTCGGAATGAGCAGTTCTTC.

On this clonotype: This clone may be a read error of a much larger clone one base away. The V gene is TRBV20-1, the J gene TRBJ2-1; D unresolved. TRBJ2-7 matches the DNA end more closely, so the J call is doubtful. Per the germline V gene, CDR1 is DFQATT and CDR2 is SNEGSKA (reference sequence). This CDR3 has 13 amino acids. The CDR3 nucleotides read TGCAGTGCCCAATACGGCGCTTACAATGAGCAGTACTTC. Its protein product is CSAQYGAYNEQYF.

In its sample, this clonotype was seen a few times. The gene calls are TRBV2 and TRBJ1-4, with 7 positions matching TRBD1. The CDR3 spans 14 residues. The germline V gene encodes CDR1 SNHLY and CDR2 FYNNEI. V was pared by 4 bases and J by 4 bases, with 3 bases of the junction left unmatched. The CDR3 DNA sequence: TGTGCCAGCAGTGTAGACAGGGTTAATGAAAAACTGTTTTTT. Amino acid sequence: CASSVDRVNEKLFF.

This clonotype was detected only a few times. This chain joins TRBV14 and TRBJ2-3, with TRBD2 matching 8 bases. Trimming at V came to 4 bases and at J to 4 bases, leaving 13 bases not matched to a gene. This CDR3 is built from 17 residues. Germline V gene data show CDR1 as SGHDN and CDR2 as FVKESK. This CDR3 reads CASSPRTSSKGADTQYF. CDR3 nucleotide sequence: TGTGCCAGCAGCCCCCGGACTAGCTCTAAGGGGGCAGATACGCAGTATTTT.